Each of the 26 T cell receptor beta chains below was sequenced from the same sample in a study of T-cell memory formation after mild COVID-19. TCRdb itself ran the 5' RACE reads through MiXCR, one entry per CDR3 protein. The sample records 250,000 to 350,000 distinct CDR3 sequences, roughly 16% being singletons. The sequencing sample was made of PBMCs or a T cell subset sorted from them (not recorded which). The origin of the receptors is a man between 18 and 29 years old who had mild COVID-19 (a few samples of this study predate the infection). Cell type and time point are not known.

The chain combines TRBV6-1 with TRBJ1-2, with D maybe TRBD1 (6 bases). V was cut by 0 bases and J by 2 bases, with 10 bases left in between. The CDR3 is 15 residues long. Germline V lookup: CDR1 MNHNS, CDR2 SASEGT. This chain's CDR3 is CASSEAFGTNYGYTF. The CDR3 DNA is TGTGCCAGCAGTGAAGCGTTCGGGACAAACTATGGCTACACCTTC.

The rearrangement uses TRBV7-2 and TRBJ2-7; TRBD1 matches 7 bases. Germline loops: CDR1 SGHTA, CDR2 FQGNSA. The CDR3 runs to 13 residues. The V segment lost 6 bases and the J segment 0 bases; nucleotides outside the gene matches: 2. This CDR3 is CASRRTGSYEQYF. For the CDR3, the DNA is TGTGCCAGCAGACGGACAGGCTCCTACGAGCAGTACTTC.

This clonotype was detected only once. This CDR3 reads CASSVSISETQYF. In DNA, the CDR3 is TGTGCCAGCAGCGTTAGTATTTCGGAGACCCAGTACTTC. The genes are TRBV7-6 and TRBJ2-5; D gene ambiguous. The CDR3 totals 13 residues. CDR1 is SGHVS and CDR2 is FNYEAQ in the germline V gene. The germline V and J ends were trimmed by 5 bases and 5 bases, with 12 bases remaining between them.

The chain recombines TRBV29-1 with TRBJ2-1; 11 positions agree with TRBD2. V was pared by 3 bases and J by 1 base, with 5 bases of the junction left unmatched. The CDR3 sequence is 16 residues long. Per the germline V gene, CDR1 is SQVTM and CDR2 is ANQGSEA. CDR3 DNA sequence: TGCAGCGTTGAGGGACTAGCGGATGCGTCCTACAATGAGCAGTTCTTC. Protein: CSVEGLADASYNEQFF.

The chain links TRBV6-5 to TRBJ2-5; TRBD2 might be the D (5 bases). CDR3 size: 15 residues. Germline V CDR1 and CDR2: MNHEY, SVGAGI. The V and J ends lost 2 bases and 4 bases respectively, with 14 bases between them. CDR3 DNA sequence: TGTGCCAGCAGTTACACATACAAAGGACTAGAGACCCAGTACTTC. Amino acid sequence: CASSYTYKGLETQYF.

V gene TRBV10-3 combines with J gene TRBJ1-1; 7 bases are a match to TRBD1. CDR3 length equals 17 residues. V was pared by 6 bases and J by 0 bases, with 13 bases of the junction left unmatched. Germline V gene lookup returns CDR1 ENHRY and CDR2 SYGVKD. The CDR3 is CAIRSFGGTGVNTEAFF. The CDR3 nucleotides read TGTGCCATCAGGTCCTTCGGGGGCACAGGGGTGAACACTGAAGCTTTCTTT.

This clonotype was seen a few times. The V and J genes are TRBV7-2 and TRBJ1-3, with 7 bases identical to TRBD1. This CDR3 spans 14 amino acids. Per the germline V gene, CDR1 is SGHTA and CDR2 is FQGNSA. The V gene end was trimmed by 5 bases and the J gene end by 4 bases; junction bases not matched to a gene: 5. The CDR3 nucleotides are TGTGCCAGCAGCCTTGACAGGGTCGGAAACACCATATATTTT. Translation: CASSLDRVGNTIYF.

V is TRBV6-6 and J is TRBJ2-7; D is perhaps TRBD1 (6 bases). The germline V gene has CDR1 MNHNY and CDR2 SVGAGI (reference sequence). CDR3 length: 14 amino acids. Trimming removed 6 bases from V and 0 bases from J, with 12 bases in between. The CDR3 nucleotides are TGTGCCAGCAGGTGGGGGCCGAGCTCCTACGAGCAGTACGTC. Translated, it gives CASRWGPSSYEQYV.

The chain employs TRBV6-5 and TRBJ2-3; D might be TRBD1 or TRBD2, each matching 6 bases. The CDR3 is made up of 17 amino acids. The ends were cut back, 0 bases at V and 3 bases at J, with 16 bases in the middle. Looked up from germline, CDR1 is MNHEY and CDR2 is SVGAGI. CDR3 sequence reads: CASSYSAGGDFTDTQYF. Written as DNA, the CDR3 is TGTGCCAGCAGTTACTCGGCCGGGGGCGATTTTACAGATACGCAGTATTTT.

The V gene is TRBV15, the J gene TRBJ2-7; 9 bases line up with TRBD1. Trimming removed 4 bases from V and 2 bases from J; junction bases left unmatched: 3. This CDR3 spans 14 amino acids. In germline, CDR1 is LNHNV, CDR2 YYDKDF (reference sequence). The CDR3 spells CATSKGQGTYEQYV. The CDR3 nucleotides read TGTGCCACCAGCAAGGGACAGGGAACCTACGAGCAGTACGTC.

Only a few counts were recorded for this clonotype. The chain uses TRBV4-1 and TRBJ2-7; 7 bases map to TRBD1. CDR1 and CDR2 from the germline V gene are MGHRA and YSYEKL. This CDR3 region has 15 residues. V was pared by 3 bases and J by 1 base, with 6 bases of the junction left unmatched. The CDR3 DNA follows: TGCGCCAGCAGCCATTCCCCGGGACAGTCCTACGAGCAGTACTTC. It translates to CASSHSPGQSYEQYF.

The chain joins TRBV7-9 to TRBJ2-2, with TRBD1 matching 7 bases. J gave up 4 bases and V 7 bases, and 9 bases lay outside the gene matches. The germline V gene encodes CDR1 SEHNR and CDR2 FQNEAQ (reference sequence). The CDR3 covers 15 residues. CDR3 residues: CASTLQGQITGELFF. Written as DNA, the CDR3 is TGTGCCAGCACCCTACAGGGACAGATCACCGGGGAGCTGTTTTTT.

The J gene is TRBJ2-1, the V gene TRBV10-1, with a tentative D call TRBD1 (6 bases). The CDR3 is made up of 16 amino acids. Germline V gene sequence: CDR1 WNHNN, CDR2 SYGVQD (reference sequence). The V and J ends lost 5 bases and 0 bases respectively, with 14 bases between them. CDR3 bases: TGCGCCAGCAGTAGCCTGCAGGGGAGCTCCTACAATGAGCAGTTCTTC. Translating gives CASSSLQGSSYNEQFF.

The chain carries TRBV20-1 and TRBJ1-5; TRBD1 aligns across 9 bases. With 5 bases clipped from V and 5 bases from J, the junction kept 4 bases outside the gene matches. Per the germline V gene, CDR1 is DFQATT and CDR2 is SNEGSKA (reference sequence). The CDR3 extends over 13 amino acids. Here the CDR3 reads CSAWGQGHQPQHF. In DNA form, the CDR3 reads TGCAGTGCTTGGGGACAGGGACATCAGCCCCAGCATTTT.

This sequence joins TRBV2 and TRBJ2-5, with D perhaps matching TRBD2 (5 bases). The germline V gene encodes CDR1 SNHLY and CDR2 FYNNEI. Between the trimmed V and J ends, which lost 6 bases and 5 bases, there was a span of 16 bases. This CDR3 spans 14 amino acids. The CDR3, as DNA: TGTGCCAGCAGGCCCTCCCGACTAATCGAGACCCAGTACTTC. It yields the protein CASRPSRLIETQYF.

This clonotype came up many times. This chain uses TRBV5-4 with TRBJ2-3; D may be TRBD2 (6 bases). The CDR3 loop spans 14 amino acids. Germline values: CDR1 SGHNT, CDR2 YYREEE (reference sequence). V shed 4 bases and J shed 6 bases, with 15 bases lying between them. Here the CDR3 DNA reads TGTGCCAGCAGCCATGGGAGGCCCGAGGATACGCAGTATTTT. Protein product: CASSHGRPEDTQYF. Supplemented by reference TRBV5-4 and TRBJ2-3, the full variable domain reads ETGVTQSPTHLIKTRGQQVTLRCSSQSGHNTVSWYQQALGQGPQFIFQYYREEENGRGNFPPRFSGLQFPNYSSELNVNALELDDSALYLCASSHGRPEDTQYFGPGTRLTVL.

The chain uses TRBV10-3 and TRBJ2-5; the D is unclear. CDR1 ENHRY and CDR2 SYGVKD come from the germline V gene. V lost 0 bases to trimming and J lost 2 bases, with 7 bases between them. This CDR3 has 14 residues. The DNA of the CDR3 is TGTGCCATCAGTGAGTCGTTTAGACAAGAGACCCAGTACTTC. Translated: CAISESFRQETQYF.

The V gene is TRBV20-1, the J gene TRBJ2-2; D unresolved. This CDR3 region has 13 residues. Germline V gene lookup returns CDR1 DFQATT and CDR2 SNEGSKA (reference sequence). The V end was cut by 0 bases, the J end by 6 bases, with 8 bases between. CDR3 coding DNA: TGCAGTGCTAGAGATGATTATGCCGGGGAGCTGTTTTTT. Amino acids: CSARDDYAGELFF.

V is TRBV20-1 and J is TRBJ2-5; the D gene is possibly TRBD2 (6 bases). Trimming cost V 1 base and J 3 bases, with 12 bases left between them. CDR1 DFQATT and CDR2 SNEGSKA come from the germline V gene (reference sequence). The CDR3 runs to 14 residues. This CDR3 is CSARGLRGKETQYF. The DNA for the CDR3 is TGCAGTGCTAGAGGCCTCCGGGGGAAAGAGACCCAGTACTTC.

This clonotype has just a few counts. The chain is built from TRBV6-5 and TRBJ2-7; 7 nucleotides match TRBD1. The V and J ends lost 6 bases and 3 bases, in that order; junction bases with no gene match: 5. The germline CDR1 and CDR2 sequences are MNHEY and SVGAGI. This CDR3 is built from 13 residues. The CDR3 sequence: CASRGTARYEQYV. The CDR3 nucleotides read TGTGCCAGCAGAGGGACAGCACGCTACGAGCAGTACGTC.

This clonotype was detected ten times or more. This rearrangement joins TRBV20-1 to TRBJ2-2; D ambiguous. V was clipped by 0 bases and J by 3 bases, with 8 bases between them. Germline V gene lookup returns CDR1 DFQATT and CDR2 SNEGSKA (reference sequence). The CDR3 is made up of 14 amino acids. This CDR3 reads CSARDARYTGELFF. The CDR3 bases are TGCAGTGCTAGAGATGCTAGATACACCGGGGAGCTGTTTTTT.

CDR3 DNA: TGTGCCAGCAGCAGGGAGAGAAACACCGGGGAGCTGTTTTTT. This gives the protein CASSRERNTGELFF. This sequence joins TRBV2 and TRBJ2-2; D is tentatively TRBD1 or TRBD2 (5 bases each). The CDR3 consists of 14 residues. Trimming cost V 6 bases and J 2 bases, with 10 bases left between them. Germline V gene data show CDR1 as SNHLY and CDR2 as FYNNEI.

There are a few counts of this clonotype. This chain links TRBV6-5 with TRBJ2-5, with a weak D call TRBD1 (7 bases). CDR3 length: 15 residues. Germline V gene data show CDR1 as MNHEY and CDR2 as SVGAGI. The V and J ends lost 6 bases and 7 bases respectively, with 21 bases between them. CDR3 DNA: TGTGCCAGCAGCCCAGGGGGGCCCCGTGTGGGGACCCAGTACTTC. Translation: CASSPGGPRVGTQYF.

This clonotype has more than one count but fewer than ten. The chain combines TRBV10-3 with TRBJ1-1; perhaps TRBD1 as D (5 bases). V shed 2 bases and J shed 5 bases, with 12 bases lying between them. From germline, CDR1 is ENHRY and CDR2 SYGVKD. The CDR3 totals 14 residues. This CDR3 reads CAISEGAGQTEAFF. The CDR3 region has the DNA TGTGCCATCAGTGAGGGGGCCGGGCAGACTGAAGCTTTCTTT.

In this sample, this clonotype turned up many times. The chain couples TRBV5-6 to TRBJ2-1; 9 bases agree with TRBD1. This CDR3 has 13 residues. The germline CDR1 and CDR2 sequences are SGHDT and YYEEEE. J gave up 2 bases and V 7 bases, and 1 base lay outside the gene matches. CDR3 amino acids: CASGQGTYNEQFF. CDR3 DNA sequence: TGTGCCAGCGGACAGGGGACCTACAATGAGCAGTTCTTC.

The J gene is TRBJ2-1, the V gene TRBV6-6, with a weak D call TRBD1 (6 bases). Germline lookup yields CDR1 MNHNY and CDR2 SVGAGI (reference sequence). The CDR3 spans 14 residues. Trimming shortened V by 6 bases and J by 9 bases, and 18 bases separated the two germline ends. The CDR3 protein is CASRSTGNLGEQFF. The CDR3, as DNA: TGTGCCAGCAGAAGCACAGGGAATCTGGGTGAGCAGTTCTTC.